This TCR beta chain was sequenced during a study of blood T cell repertoires in COVID-19. Study in general: Acute-phase and convalescent COVID-19 samples originated in the United States, Italy and Spain. T cells, B-cell-depleted T cells, or PBMCs supplied cDNA or gDNA.

From germline, CDR1 is SGHTA and CDR2 FQGNSA. CDR3 size: 15 residues. Germline trimming cut 8 bases from V and 1 base from J; bases unmatched to any gene: 4. Per the study methods: Estimates of nucleated cell counts were drawn from the amplification of reference gene primers. Sequencing was performed with immunoSEQ multiplex PCR; in TCRdb, only in-frame clones are kept and a portion is missing. The V and J calls and clone size are taken from that table; D and trimming were inferred from the DNA. Of 340,000 or so clones in the sample, over 70% were seen once. This clone appeared a single time. What was sequenced was peripheral blood. This receptor was taken from a man aged 25 to 40 with active or convalescent COVID-19. The V and J genes are TRBV7-2 and TRBJ2-4, with 11 bases identical to TRBD2. CDR3 region: CASHSGRAAKNIQYF. For the CDR3, the DNA is TGTGCCAGCCATAGCGGGAGGGCCGCCAAAAACATTCAGTACTTC.